This paragraph covers one T cell receptor (beta chain) sequence. V lost 3 bases, J lost 3 bases, and 11 bases lay in between. Germline V gene lookup returns CDR1 MNHEY and CDR2 SMNVEV (reference sequence). The CDR3 totals 14 residues. Method: immunoSEQ multiplex PCR; TCRdb's copy keeps in-frame clones and lacks some. This sample carries approximately 350,000 clones, more than 70% of them seen once, and the ten largest clones take around 2.8%. This sample was taken from a study of blood T cell repertoires in COVID-19. Study background: From T cells, B-cell-depleted T cells, or PBMCs came the material, which was cDNA or gDNA.

The sample taken for sequencing was peripheral blood. The gene calls are TRBV27 and TRBJ2-5; D is possibly TRBD1 (5 bases). This TCR came from a woman under 40 with COVID-19, enrolled during active disease. In nucleotides, the CDR3 is TGTGCCAGCAGTTTGGGCCCAGGGAAAGAGACCCAGTACTTC. It yields the protein CASSLGPGKETQYF.